A single sample gave rise to the 11 T cell receptor beta chains below, sequenced in a study of shared clonotypes between healthy human individuals. Repertoires were generated with immunoSEQ multiplex PCR, while TCRdb's copy carries only in-frame clones and drops some. The sample yields a few million clones, roughly 90% seen once. Specimen: naive CD4+ T cells from PBMCs. Subset reported: CD45RA+ positively selected. These receptors all stem from a man younger than 35 in good health. Some clones in this sample may be carry-over from other donors' samples.

The CDR3 nucleotides read TGTGCCAGCAGCGTAGGGGGGGGACAGGGTCCAGATACGCAGTATTTT. It translates to CASSVGGGQGPDTQYF. V usage is TRBV9 and J usage is TRBJ2-3; 9 nucleotides line up with TRBD1. The CDR3 is 16 residues long. Germline V gene sequence: CDR1 SGDLS, CDR2 YYNGEE. With 0 bases clipped from V and 4 bases from J, the junction kept 6 bases outside the gene matches.

V and J are TRBV5-1 and TRBJ2-7; the match to TRBD1 covers 7 bases. From germline, CDR1 is SGHRS and CDR2 YFSETQ. Trimming took 0 bases from V and 7 from J; bases not matched to a gene: 7. The CDR3 totals 14 residues. This CDR3 is CASSLVGGLGEQYF. The CDR3 nucleotides read TGCGCCAGCAGCTTGGTAGGGGGCCTAGGGGAGCAGTACTTC.

The gene calls are TRBV19 and TRBJ1-1, with a tentative D call TRBD1 (6 bases). This CDR3 has 15 amino acids. Germline V gene sequence: CDR1 LNHDA, CDR2 SQIVND (reference sequence). V lost 4 bases, J lost 1 base, and 13 bases lay in between. CDR3 in DNA: TGTGCCAGTAGTAGGACCAGGGGTGGGAACACTGAAGCTTTCTTT. Its translation: CASSRTRGGNTEAFF.

On this clone itself: Other DNA variants within this sample encode the same CDR3. The chain links TRBV5-1 to TRBJ1-1, with unresolved D. The germline V gene has CDR1 SGHRS and CDR2 YFSETQ. Trimming took off 0 bases at V and 1 base at J, with 4 bases between the two ends. The CDR3 is made up of 13 amino acids. The CDR3 nucleotides are TGCGCCAGCAGCTTGGAGCAGAACACTGAAGCTTTCTTT. Its translation is CASSLEQNTEAFF.

The chain couples TRBV6-1 to TRBJ2-7; D gene unclear. Germline V gene lookup returns CDR1 MNHNS and CDR2 SASEGT. V was shortened by 6 bases and J by 4 bases, with 16 bases between the two germline ends. The CDR3 totals 14 residues. CDR3 region: CASSSRTERYEQYF. The CDR3 DNA sequence: TGTGCCAGCAGCTCCCGAACAGAGCGATACGAGCAGTACTTC.

With respect to this clone: The sample has other DNA sequences that encode this CDR3 too. The chain has TRBV18 and TRBJ1-4, with 9 bases matching TRBD1. CDR1 and CDR2 (germline): KGHSH, LQKENI. J gave up 5 bases and V 3 bases, and 1 base lay outside the gene matches. The CDR3 length is 14 residues. Here the CDR3 DNA reads TGTGCCAGCTCACCGGGGACAGGGAATGAAAAACTGTTTTTT. The encoded protein is CASSPGTGNEKLFF.

A single count supports this clone. The chain joins TRBV27 to TRBJ2-3; D may be TRBD1 (6 bases). V was clipped by 7 bases and J by 3 bases, with 11 bases between them. Per germline, CDR1 MNHEY and CDR2 SMNVEV (reference sequence). The CDR3 is made up of 13 amino acids. The CDR3 region has the DNA TGTGCCAGCAATGTACAGGGAACAGATACGCAGTATTTT. Translation: CASNVQGTDTQYF.

The chain employs TRBV18 and TRBJ2-7, with D maybe TRBD2 (6 bases). This CDR3 has 16 residues. Trimming shortened V by 1 base and J by 6 bases, and 19 bases separated the two germline ends. Germline lookup yields CDR1 KGHSH and CDR2 LQKENI. Here the CDR3 reads CASSPRVSGAVGEQYF. CDR3 coding DNA: TGTGCCAGCTCACCACGTGTTTCGGGAGCGGTGGGCGAGCAGTACTTC.

J is TRBJ2-1 and V is TRBV6-6; D is possibly TRBD1 (6 bases). Trimming took off 0 bases at V and 6 bases at J, with 9 bases between the two ends. The CDR3 is made up of 14 amino acids. The germline V gene has CDR1 MNHNY and CDR2 SVGAGI (reference sequence). The CDR3: CASSYSQGGNEQFF. The CDR3 nucleotides are TGTGCCAGCAGTTACTCCCAAGGGGGCAATGAGCAGTTCTTC.

This chain links TRBV7-9 with TRBJ2-7; D is perhaps TRBD1 (6 bases). CDR1 is SEHNR and CDR2 is FQNEAQ in the germline V gene (reference sequence). The CDR3 extends over 15 amino acids. V lost 1 base and J 2 bases, leaving 12 bases between the germline ends. CDR3 amino acids: CASSLVYRDAYEQYF. The DNA of the CDR3 is TGTGCCAGCAGCTTAGTTTACAGGGACGCCTACGAGCAGTACTTC. The complete variable domain, with remaining parts taken from reference TRBV7-9 and TRBJ2-7, reads DTGVSQNPRHKITKRGQNVTFRCDPISEHNRLYWYRQTLGQGPEFLTYFQNEAQLEKSRLLSDRFSAERPKGSFSTLEIQRTEQGDSAMYLCASSLVYRDAYEQYFGPGTRLTVT.

This clone is a singleton in its sample. The chain carries TRBV6-5 and TRBJ2-5; 10 nucleotides match TRBD2. The CDR3 is 15 amino acids. Germline V gene lookup returns CDR1 MNHEY and CDR2 SVGAGI. J lost 7 bases, V lost 6 bases, and 11 bases had no gene match. The CDR3 nucleotides are TGTGCCAGCAGGTCCACCGGGACTAGCGAGACGACCCAGTACTTC. Translating gives CASRSTGTSETTQYF.